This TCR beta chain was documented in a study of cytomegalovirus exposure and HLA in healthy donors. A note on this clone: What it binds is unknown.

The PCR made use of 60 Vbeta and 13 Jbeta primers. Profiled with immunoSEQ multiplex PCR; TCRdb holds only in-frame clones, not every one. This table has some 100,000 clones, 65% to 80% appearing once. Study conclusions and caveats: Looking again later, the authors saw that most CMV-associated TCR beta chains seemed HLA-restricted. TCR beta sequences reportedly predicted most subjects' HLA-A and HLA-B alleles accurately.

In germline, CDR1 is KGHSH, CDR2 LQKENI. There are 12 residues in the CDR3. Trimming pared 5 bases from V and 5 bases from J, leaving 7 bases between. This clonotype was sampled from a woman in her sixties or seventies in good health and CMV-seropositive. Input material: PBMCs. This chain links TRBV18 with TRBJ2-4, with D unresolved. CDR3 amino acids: CASSSYENIQYF. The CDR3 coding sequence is TGTGCCAGCTCATCCTACGAAAACATTCAGTACTTC.